This TCR beta chain comes out of a study of early T cells in non-severe SARS-CoV-2 infection. TCRdb re-analysed the 5' RACE reads in MiXCR, keeping a single row per CDR3 protein. The sample records 70,000 or so distinct CDR3 sequences, approximately 13% being singletons. This clonotype was seen only a few times. The CDR3 length is 15 residues. Germline trimming cut 3 bases from V and 0 bases from J; bases unmatched to any gene: 6. Looked up from germline, CDR1 is DFQATT and CDR2 is SNEGSKA (reference sequence). This sequence joins TRBV20-1 and TRBJ1-1; TRBD1 aligns across 8 bases. Input material: whole blood. This receptor was identified in an adult who was a healthcare worker with PCR-confirmed SARS-CoV-2 infection or an uninfected control (not recorded which). The CDR3 nucleotides are TGCAGTGCTAGCGGGGGACAGGCATTGAACACTGAAGCTTTCTTT. Its protein product is CSASGGQALNTEAFF.